The next 30 T cell receptor beta chains were all read from a single sample in a study of blood T cell repertoires in COVID-19. The protocol was immunoSEQ multiplex PCR, while the TCRdb copy is restricted to in-frame clones and leaves out a portion. The table has 130,000 to 150,000 clones, 80% to 85% seen once. Input material: PBMCs or T cells enriched from blood (not recorded which). The receptors originated from a woman aged 45-60 years who had been exposed to COVID-19.

This chain uses TRBV6-1 with TRBJ2-3; the D gene is possibly TRBD2 (6 bases). The CDR3 is 19 amino acids. The V end lost 3 bases, the J end lost 6 bases, and 28 bases lay between the germline ends. CDR1 and CDR2 from the germline V gene are MNHNS and SASEGT. For the CDR3, the DNA is TGTGCCAGCAGTGACCGACGAACGGGGAGGCCTAAGGCCCCCGATACGCAGTATTTT. Its translation is CASSDRRTGRPKAPDTQYF.

The gene calls are TRBV4-1 and TRBJ1-3; the match to TRBD1 covers 10 bases. Germline assignment: CDR1 MGHRA and CDR2 YSYEKL. The CDR3 has 16 amino acids. J lost 8 bases, V lost 3 bases, and 10 bases had no gene match. CDR3 nucleotides: TGCGCCAGCAGCCAGGGCGGCGGGACAGGGGTTTACACCATATATTTT. This encodes CASSQGGGTGVYTIYF.

The gene calls are TRBV12-3 or TRBV12-4 and TRBJ1-1, with D perhaps TRBD1 (6 bases). This CDR3 has 12 residues. V dropped 6 bases and J dropped 4 bases, with 9 bases sitting between them. Here the CDR3 reads CASRQGGTEAFF. CDR3 DNA sequence: TGTGCCAGCAGACAAGGGGGCACTGAAGCTTTCTTT.

The chain combines TRBV10-3 with TRBJ2-1; D ambiguous. V dropped 2 bases and J dropped 7 bases, with 6 bases sitting between them. The CDR3 extends over 12 amino acids. Germline CDR1 reads ENHRY; CDR2 reads SYGVKD. CDR3 nucleotides: TGTGCCATCAGTGAGGCAGTAAATGAGCAGTTCTTC. Its translation: CAISEAVNEQFF.

The chain has TRBV6-5 and TRBJ1-3, with unresolved D. Trimming took 6 bases from V and 4 from J, leaving 10 bases between them. CDR3 length: 13 amino acids. The germline V gene encodes CDR1 MNHEY and CDR2 SVGAGI. The DNA for the CDR3 is TGTGCCAGCAGCCAGACGACAGGAAACACCATATATTTT. The encoded protein is CASSQTTGNTIYF.

This clone was observed a single time. V and J are TRBV11-2 and TRBJ2-7, with 10 nucleotides matching TRBD2. CDR3 length: 15 amino acids. The V segment lost 5 bases and the J segment 1 base; nucleotides outside the gene matches: 5. The germline gives CDR1 SGHAT, CDR2 FQNNGV. CDR3 amino acids: CASSLRLAGSYEQYF. The DNA for the CDR3 is TGTGCCAGCAGCCTTCGACTAGCGGGTTCCTACGAGCAGTACTTC.

J is TRBJ2-2 and V is TRBV7-2, with TRBD1 identical over 9 bases. CDR1 and CDR2 from the germline V gene are SGHTA and FQGNSA. The J segment lost 5 bases and the V segment lost 4 bases, leaving 5 bases of the junction unmatched. The CDR3 loop spans 15 amino acids. CDR3 sequence: CASSSTGQGTGELFF. In nucleotides, the CDR3 is TGTGCCAGCAGCTCAACGGGACAGGGTACCGGGGAGCTGTTTTTT.

The chain joins TRBV11-3 to TRBJ1-1; D uncertain. V was cut by 2 bases and J by 8 bases, with 15 bases left in between. CDR3 length: 14 amino acids. CDR1 SGHNT and CDR2 YENEEA come from the germline V gene. DNA of the CDR3: TGTGCCAGCAGCTTACGGTTCGGGAAAGGGGAAGCTTTCTTT. Its protein product is CASSLRFGKGEAFF.

CDR3 region: CASSLQASGAKVDEQFF. CDR3 DNA: TGTGCCAGCAGCTTACAGGCTAGCGGGGCTAAGGTGGATGAGCAGTTCTTC. This sequence joins TRBV11-2 and TRBJ2-1, with 9 bases fitting TRBD2. This CDR3 spans 17 amino acids. V lost 2 bases to trimming and J lost 8 bases; unmatched junction nucleotides: 13. Germline-derived CDR1 and CDR2 are SGHAT and FQNNGV.

The chain uses TRBV23-1 and TRBJ1-1, with TRBD1 matching over 9 bases. TRBV23-1 is known as an ORF, though its function is uncertain. The CDR3 loop spans 16 amino acids. V trimming: 1 base; J trimming: 5 bases; junction bases outside the gene matches: 8. The CDR3 bases are TGCGCCAGCAGTCAATTCTCGACAGGGGGAGTTACTGAAGCTTTCTTT. Protein sequence: CASSQFSTGGVTEAFF.

The V gene is TRBV5-6, the J gene TRBJ1-1; the D is unclear. Looked up from germline, CDR1 is SGHDT and CDR2 is YYEEEE. This CDR3 contains 17 residues. The V and J ends lost 1 base and 4 bases respectively, with 20 bases between them. DNA of the CDR3: TGTGCCAGCAGCTTGAGGTTCCGACAAACCCCAAGCACTGAAGCTTTCTTT. Its translation: CASSLRFRQTPSTEAFF.

This clone came up once. The gene calls are TRBV7-9 and TRBJ1-2; D uncertain. The V end was cut by 6 bases, the J end by 1 base, with 12 bases between. The CDR3 consists of 14 residues. From germline, CDR1 is SEHNR and CDR2 FQNEAQ (reference sequence). The CDR3 here is CASSPTAFNYGYTF. CDR3 bases: TGTGCCAGCAGTCCAACAGCCTTTAACTATGGCTACACCTTC.

Remarks on this clone: The junction shows a germline mismatch at one end, possibly a read error. This rearrangement joins TRBV6-5 to TRBJ2-5; TRBD2 aligns across 8 bases. The germline V gene encodes CDR1 MNHEY and CDR2 SVGAGI. This CDR3 is 15 amino acids long. CDR3 bases: TGTGCCAGCAGTCTCCAGTGGATTAGCGGGGCTTTAGAGAACTTC. It yields the protein CASSLQWISGALENF.

The chain is built from TRBV18 and TRBJ2-2; TRBD1 aligns across 9 bases. The germline V gene has CDR1 KGHSH and CDR2 LQKENI. CDR3 size: 15 residues. V lost 5 bases to trimming and J lost 6 bases; unmatched junction nucleotides: 7. Written as DNA, the CDR3 is TGTGCCAGCTCAACCGACAGGGGGAAGGCCGGGGAGCTGTTTTTT. It codes for CASSTDRGKAGELFF.

The chain carries TRBV5-8 and TRBJ2-7; possible D gene TRBD1, 6 bases. CDR3 length: 12 residues. V lost 6 bases and J 4 bases, leaving 11 bases between the germline ends. CDR1 and CDR2 from the germline V gene are SGHTS and YDEGEE. The CDR3 is CASIQGTYEQYF. CDR3 in DNA: TGTGCCAGCATCCAGGGGACGTACGAGCAGTACTTC.

The chain joins TRBV27 to TRBJ1-1; 7 nucleotides agree with TRBD1. Germline loops: CDR1 MNHEY, CDR2 SMNVEV (reference sequence). The ends lost 3 bases at V and 4 bases at J; junction bases unmatched: 8. The CDR3 is 15 residues long. The CDR3 spells CASSFSGTEPTEAFF. The CDR3 DNA follows: TGTGCCAGCAGTTTCTCAGGGACAGAGCCCACTGAAGCTTTCTTT.

The chain joins TRBV7-2 to TRBJ2-7; tentative D call: TRBD1 (6 bases). Deletions cut 2 bases from V and 3 bases from J, with 14 bases between. Germline V gene lookup returns CDR1 SGHTA and CDR2 FQGNSA. CDR3 length: 15 residues. The CDR3 DNA sequence: TGTGCCAGCAGCTTACTGGGACAACCATTCTACGAGCAGTACTTC. This encodes CASSLLGQPFYEQYF.

This clone was found once. CDR3 in amino acids: CASSPTGQGLEQYF. CDR3 in DNA: TGTGCCAGCAGCCCAACCGGACAGGGGCTGGAGCAGTACTTC. This chain connects TRBV5-6 to TRBJ2-7, with 9 bases lining up with TRBD1. The trim removed 4 bases at V and 7 bases at J, leaving 9 bases unmatched. CDR1 is SGHDT, CDR2 YYEEEE, per germline. The CDR3 is 14 amino acids.

The chain links TRBV4-1 to TRBJ1-5; D gene unclear. The CDR3 totals 14 residues. Germline CDR1 and CDR2: MGHRA and YSYEKL. V lost 0 bases, J lost 0 bases, and 3 bases lay in between. The CDR3 region is CASSQDNSNQPQHF. The CDR3 bases are TGCGCCAGCAGCCAAGACAATAGCAATCAGCCCCAGCATTTT.

The chain combines TRBV7-9 with TRBJ2-1; TRBD2 matches at 7 bases. The CDR3 totals 17 residues. The germline V gene encodes CDR1 SEHNR and CDR2 FQNEAQ (reference sequence). V was pared by 0 bases and J by 5 bases, with 10 bases of the junction left unmatched. As DNA, the CDR3 is TGTGCCAGCAGCTTAGCTGCACTAGCGCGGGCGGACAATGAGCAGTTCTTC. This gives the protein CASSLAALARADNEQFF.

CDR3 DNA sequence: TGTGCCAGCAGTCATCAGGGGCCCGCTGGAAACACCATATATTTT. Its protein product is CASSHQGPAGNTIYF. The rearrangement links TRBV3-1 (or the pseudogene TRBV3-2) to TRBJ1-3, with a possible D match to TRBD1 (6 bases). The CDR3 spans 15 residues. Looked up from germline, CDR1 is LGHDT and CDR2 is YNNKEL (reference sequence). V was pared by 6 bases and J by 2 bases, with 14 bases between.

The chain is built from TRBV7-6 and TRBJ1-2, with D perhaps TRBD1 (5 bases). This CDR3 comprises 14 residues. The V end was cut by 1 base, the J end by 8 bases, with 14 bases between. CDR1 and CDR2 from the germline V gene are SGHVS and FNYEAQ. The CDR3 sequence is CASSLGPAGEGYTF. CDR3 in DNA: TGTGCCAGCAGCTTAGGCCCAGCGGGGGAAGGCTACACCTTC.

The chain is built from TRBV29-1 and TRBJ1-2; tentative D call: TRBD1 (5 bases). V gave up 7 bases and J gave up 11 bases, with 32 bases separating them. The CDR3 spans 16 residues. Germline V gives CDR1 SQVTM, CDR2 ANQGSEA. CDR3 DNA sequence: TGCAGCGCCTGGGCGGGGGATCTCGTCACCGCGGACCGATACACCTTC. Translated: CSAWAGDLVTADRYTF.

This clone was detected a few times. The J gene is TRBJ1-6, the V gene TRBV11-2; D may be TRBD1 (6 bases). Germline V lookup: CDR1 SGHAT, CDR2 FQNNGV. V was clipped by 5 bases and J by 13 bases, with 15 bases between them. This CDR3 has 13 residues. The CDR3 nucleotides are TGTGCCAGCAGCGGACAGCCTGCATTCCCCCTCCACTTT. This sequence encodes CASSGQPAFPLHF.

CDR3 region: CASSGLAGVLTDTQYF. The CDR3 DNA reads TGTGCCAGCAGCGGACTAGCGGGGGTTCTCACAGATACGCAGTATTTT. J is TRBJ2-3 and V is TRBV27; 13 bases map to TRBD2. Germline-derived CDR1 and CDR2 are MNHEY and SMNVEV (reference sequence). The trim removed 6 bases at V and 2 bases at J, leaving 5 bases unmatched. The CDR3 length is 16 residues.

This chain joins TRBV5-1 and TRBJ2-2; 15 positions agree with TRBD2. J gave up 8 bases and V 4 bases, and 3 bases lay outside the gene matches. CDR1 is SGHRS and CDR2 is YFSETQ in the germline V gene. The CDR3 sequence is 15 residues long. The CDR3 region is CASSAGLAGGGELFF. CDR3 in DNA: TGCGCCAGCAGCGCGGGACTAGCGGGAGGAGGGGAGCTGTTTTTT. The full variable domain, completed using reference TRBV5-1 and TRBJ2-2, is KAGVTQTPRYLIKTRGQQVTLSCSPISGHRSVSWYQQTPGQGLQFLFEYFSETQRNKGNFPGRFSGRQFSNSRSEMNVSTLELGDSALYLCASSAGLAGGGELFFGEGSRLTVL.

The chain combines TRBV21-1 with TRBJ1-1; the table's D call TRBD1 went unverified against the DNA. TRBV21-1 is listed as a pseudogene. The CDR3 has 16 residues. Written as DNA, the CDR3 is TGTGCCAGCAGCCGATTACAGGGGTTTGGAAACACTGAAGCTTTCTTT. This gives the protein CASSRLQGFGNTEAFF.

The rearrangement uses TRBV29-1 and TRBJ1-2, with D unresolved. Looked up from germline, CDR1 is SQVTM and CDR2 is ANQGSEA. CDR3 length equals 12 residues. The V gene lost 0 bases and the J gene lost 4 bases, with 6 bases spanning the gap. The CDR3 region is CSVEDRSYGYTF. In DNA, the CDR3 is TGCAGCGTTGAAGATCGCAGCTATGGCTACACCTTC.

The chain has TRBV7-9 and TRBJ2-5; D ambiguous. Germline CDR1 SEHNR, CDR2 FQNEAQ (reference sequence). V gave up 1 base and J gave up 4 bases, with 10 bases separating them. CDR3 length: 14 amino acids. Here the CDR3 DNA reads TGTGCCAGCAGCTTAGGGCAGGCAGGAGAGACCCAGTACTTC. It specifies CASSLGQAGETQYF.

This chain joins TRBV5-1 and TRBJ2-5, with a possible D match to TRBD2 (5 bases). Trimming took off 1 base at V and 3 bases at J, with 10 bases between the two ends. The length of the CDR3 is 14 residues. Germline V gene data show CDR1 as SGHRS and CDR2 as YFSETQ. CDR3 DNA sequence: TGCGCCAGCAGCTTGTCACCGGGGAAAGAGACCCAGTACTTC. This sequence encodes CASSLSPGKETQYF.